There are a few counts of the clone carrying this T cell receptor beta chain. Its antigen remains unknown. These data belong to a study of T cell repertoires in cytomegalovirus infection. Study summary: Recently identified HLA-C-restricted CMV epitopes were among the peptides used. Based on public TCR beta signatures, there were indications of CMV infection and of a matching HLA type. General study points: Clonotypes of TCR beta that were HLA-C-restricted and CMV-specific dominated the ex vivo response.

Between the trimmed V and J ends, which lost 1 base and 4 bases, there was a span of 7 bases. This CDR3 region has 13 residues. TCRdb processed the reads anew with MiXCR; each CDR3 protein has one entry. This table holds some 940,000 distinct CDR3 sequences, approximately 31% found once. The sample was cultured CD8+ T cells from PBMCs, taken from culture after CMV antigen stimulation. The V and J genes are TRBV12-3 or TRBV12-4 and TRBJ2-5; D gene unclear. The origin of this receptor is a human donor in good health (CMV status not recorded). Some clones in this sample may be carry-over from other donors' samples. The CDR3 loop reads CASSLDGRETQYF. The CDR3 DNA reads TGTGCCAGCAGTTTAGACGGCCGAGAGACCCAGTACTTC.